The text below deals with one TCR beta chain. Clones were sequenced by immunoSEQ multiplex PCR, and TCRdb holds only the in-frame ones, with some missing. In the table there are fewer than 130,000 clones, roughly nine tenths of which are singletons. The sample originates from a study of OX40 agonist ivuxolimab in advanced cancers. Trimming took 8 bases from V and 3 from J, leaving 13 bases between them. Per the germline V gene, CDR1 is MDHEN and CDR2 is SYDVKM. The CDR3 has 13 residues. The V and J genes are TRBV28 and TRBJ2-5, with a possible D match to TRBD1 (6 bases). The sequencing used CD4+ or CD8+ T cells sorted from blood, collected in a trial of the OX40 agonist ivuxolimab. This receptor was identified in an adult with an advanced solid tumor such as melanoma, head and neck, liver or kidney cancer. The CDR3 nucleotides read TGTGCCAGCGGTGAGGGGGTCGAAGAGACCCAGTACTTC. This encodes CASGEGVEETQYF.